The 10 T cell receptor beta chains below come from one sample, sequenced in a study of OX40 agonist ivuxolimab in advanced cancers. Method: immunoSEQ multiplex PCR; TCRdb's copy keeps in-frame clones and lacks some. There are 60,000 to 95,000 clones in the sample; more than 90% occur only once, and 0.37% lies in the top ten. Source: CD4+ or CD8+ T cells sorted from blood, taken in a trial of the OX40 agonist ivuxolimab. Receptors originate from an adult with an advanced solid tumor such as melanoma, head and neck, liver or kidney cancer.

The chain has TRBV5-1 and TRBJ2-5; 7 bases agree with TRBD2. Per germline, CDR1 SGHRS and CDR2 YFSETQ. This CDR3 comprises 15 residues. Trimming removed 1 base from V and 1 base from J; junction bases left unmatched: 4. The CDR3 loop reads CASSLISGSQETQYF. In DNA, the CDR3 is TGCGCCAGCAGCTTGATTAGCGGGTCCCAAGAGACCCAGTACTTC.

The gene calls are TRBV5-8 and TRBJ2-5, with no clear D. The CDR3 covers 14 residues. Germline V gene sequence: CDR1 SGHTS, CDR2 YDEGEE. Trimming cost V 1 base and J 1 base, with 8 bases left between them. The CDR3 DNA is TGTGCCAGCAGCTTGTGGGGTGGCCAAGAGACCCAGTACTTC. Translated: CASSLWGGQETQYF.

The rearrangement uses TRBV6-6 and TRBJ1-2, with a tentative D call TRBD1 (5 bases). The CDR3 consists of 15 residues. V lost 2 bases, J lost 5 bases, and 15 bases lay in between. The germline V gene encodes CDR1 MNHNY and CDR2 SVGAGI (reference sequence). CDR3 sequence: CASSYGQVGEYGYTF. The CDR3 DNA sequence: TGTGCCAGCAGTTACGGGCAGGTGGGGGAATATGGCTACACCTTC.

The count of this clone is one. The V and J genes are TRBV5-4 and TRBJ2-5; D is possibly TRBD2 (6 bases). The CDR3 is made up of 15 amino acids. V was shortened by 4 bases and J by 5 bases, with 18 bases between the two germline ends. In germline, CDR1 is SGHNT, CDR2 YYREEE (reference sequence). This chain's CDR3 is CASSLGGGFGETQYF. The DNA for the CDR3 is TGTGCCAGCAGCCTGGGAGGCGGGTTCGGGGAGACCCAGTACTTC.

V and J are TRBV19 and TRBJ2-7, with D possibly TRBD1 on 5 matching bases. The CDR3 sequence is 11 residues long. V was clipped by 5 bases and J by 4 bases, with 6 bases between them. Germline V lookup: CDR1 LNHDA, CDR2 SQIVND (reference sequence). In DNA form, the CDR3 reads TGTGCCAGTAGTCGACAGTACGAGCAGTACTTC. It is translated as CASSRQYEQYF.

J is TRBJ2-1 and V is TRBV19; 7 nucleotides line up with TRBD2. V lost 7 bases to trimming and J lost 3 bases; unmatched junction nucleotides: 6. The CDR3 has 14 residues. The V gene's germline CDR1 is LNHDA and CDR2 SQIVND (reference sequence). The DNA for the CDR3 is TGTGCCAGTAACCCGGGACTAAACTACAATGAGCAGTTCTTC. Its translation is CASNPGLNYNEQFF.

The V and J genes are TRBV19 and TRBJ1-1, with D uncertain. CDR3 length equals 12 residues. V was cut by 0 bases and J by 4 bases, with 3 bases left in between. In germline, CDR1 is LNHDA, CDR2 SQIVND (reference sequence). CDR3 coding DNA: TGTGCCAGTAGTATAGACACCACTGAAGCTTTCTTT. It codes for CASSIDTTEAFF.

The V call is TRBV5-1, the J call TRBJ2-2; D not certain. V was pared by 0 bases and J by 4 bases, with 4 bases between. Germline V gene data show CDR1 as SGHRS and CDR2 as YFSETQ. This CDR3 is 13 amino acids long. The CDR3 nucleotides read TGCGCCAGCAGCTTGGTGCCCACCGGGGAGCTGTTTTTT. Residues: CASSLVPTGELFF.

This rearrangement joins TRBV5-1 to TRBJ2-1, with a tentative D call TRBD2 (5 bases). Germline CDR1 reads SGHRS; CDR2 reads YFSETQ. V shed 0 bases and J shed 2 bases, with 9 bases lying between them. The CDR3 contains 15 residues. The CDR3 protein is CASSLDGVAYNEQFF. The CDR3 nucleotides are TGCGCCAGCAGCTTGGACGGGGTGGCCTACAATGAGCAGTTCTTC.

Only one count was recorded for this clone. The genes are TRBV2 and TRBJ1-1, with D perhaps matching TRBD1 (6 bases). The ends were cut back, 5 bases at V and 1 base at J, with 8 bases in the middle. CDR1 SNHLY and CDR2 FYNNEI come from the germline V gene. This CDR3 is built from 13 residues. The CDR3 region is CASSSQGNTEAFF. For the CDR3, the DNA is TGTGCCAGCAGTTCACAGGGGAACACTGAAGCTTTCTTT.